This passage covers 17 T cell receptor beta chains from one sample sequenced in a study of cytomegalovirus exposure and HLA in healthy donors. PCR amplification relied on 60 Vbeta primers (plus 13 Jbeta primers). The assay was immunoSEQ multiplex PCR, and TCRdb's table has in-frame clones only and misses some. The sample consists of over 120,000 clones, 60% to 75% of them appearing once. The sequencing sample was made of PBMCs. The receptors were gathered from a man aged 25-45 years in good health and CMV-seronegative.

CDR3 DNA: TGTGCCAGCAGCCCCAGGGGACGGACAGATACGCAGTATTTT. This codes for CASSPRGRTDTQYF. This chain joins TRBV13 and TRBJ2-3; D is possibly TRBD1 (6 bases). Germline loops: CDR1 PRHDT, CDR2 FYEKMQ (reference sequence). CDR3 length: 14 residues. V dropped 5 bases and J dropped 3 bases, with 12 bases sitting between them.

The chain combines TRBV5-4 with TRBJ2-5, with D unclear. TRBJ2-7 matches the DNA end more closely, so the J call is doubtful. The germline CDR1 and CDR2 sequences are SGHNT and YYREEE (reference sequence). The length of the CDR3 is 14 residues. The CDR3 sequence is CASSLGRSLYEQYF. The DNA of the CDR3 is TGTGCCAGCAGCTTGGGCCGATCCCTCTACGAGCAGTACTTC.

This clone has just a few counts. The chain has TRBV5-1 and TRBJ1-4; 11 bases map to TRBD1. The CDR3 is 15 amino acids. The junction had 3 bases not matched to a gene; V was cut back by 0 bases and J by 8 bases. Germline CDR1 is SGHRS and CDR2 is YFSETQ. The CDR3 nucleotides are TGCGCCAGCAGCTTGGGGGGGACAGGGGGAGAAAAACTGTTTTTT. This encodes CASSLGGTGGEKLFF.

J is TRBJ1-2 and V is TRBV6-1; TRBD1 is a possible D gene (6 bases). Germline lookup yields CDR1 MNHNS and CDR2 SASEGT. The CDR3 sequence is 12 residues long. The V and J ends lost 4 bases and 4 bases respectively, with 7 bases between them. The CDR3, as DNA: TGTGCCAGCAGTGCGACAGGCTATGGCTACACCTTC. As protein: CASSATGYGYTF.

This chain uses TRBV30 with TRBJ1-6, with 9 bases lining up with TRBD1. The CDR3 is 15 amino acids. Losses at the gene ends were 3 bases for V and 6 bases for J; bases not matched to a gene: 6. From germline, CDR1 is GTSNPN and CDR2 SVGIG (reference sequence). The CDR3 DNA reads TGTGCCTGGAGGCCCCGGGACAGGGTTAATTCACCCCTCCACTTT. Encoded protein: CAWRPRDRVNSPLHF.

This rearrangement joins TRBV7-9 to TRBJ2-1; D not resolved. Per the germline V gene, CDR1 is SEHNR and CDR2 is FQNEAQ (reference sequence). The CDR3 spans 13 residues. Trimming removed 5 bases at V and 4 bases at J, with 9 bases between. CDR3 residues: CASSPSAYNEQFF. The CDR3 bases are TGTGCCAGCAGCCCCAGCGCGTACAATGAGCAGTTCTTC.

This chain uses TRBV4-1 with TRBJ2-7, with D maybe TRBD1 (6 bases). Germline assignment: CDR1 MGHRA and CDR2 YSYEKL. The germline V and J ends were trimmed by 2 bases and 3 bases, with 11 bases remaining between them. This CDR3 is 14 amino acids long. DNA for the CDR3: TGCGCCAGCAGCCAAAGAACAGGGCGCTACGAGCAGTACTTC. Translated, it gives CASSQRTGRYEQYF.

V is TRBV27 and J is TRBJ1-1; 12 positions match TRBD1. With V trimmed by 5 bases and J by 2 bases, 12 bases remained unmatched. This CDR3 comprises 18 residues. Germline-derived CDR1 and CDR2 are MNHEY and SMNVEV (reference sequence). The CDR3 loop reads CASSPGTGGYFLNTEAFF. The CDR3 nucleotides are TGTGCCAGCAGTCCTGGGACAGGGGGCTATTTTTTAAACACTGAAGCTTTCTTT.

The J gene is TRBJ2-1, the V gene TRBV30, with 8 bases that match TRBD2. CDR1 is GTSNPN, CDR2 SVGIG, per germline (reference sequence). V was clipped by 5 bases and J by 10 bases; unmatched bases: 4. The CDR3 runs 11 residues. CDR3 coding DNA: TGTGCCTGGGCGGCTAGCGGGGAGCAGTTCTTC. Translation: CAWAASGEQFF.

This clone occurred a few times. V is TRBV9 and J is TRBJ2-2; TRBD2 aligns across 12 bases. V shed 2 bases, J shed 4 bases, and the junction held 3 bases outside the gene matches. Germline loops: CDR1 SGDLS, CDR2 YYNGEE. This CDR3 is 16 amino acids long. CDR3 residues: CASSVGLAGRTGELFF. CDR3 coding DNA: TGTGCCAGCAGCGTCGGACTAGCGGGGCGCACCGGGGAGCTGTTTTTT.

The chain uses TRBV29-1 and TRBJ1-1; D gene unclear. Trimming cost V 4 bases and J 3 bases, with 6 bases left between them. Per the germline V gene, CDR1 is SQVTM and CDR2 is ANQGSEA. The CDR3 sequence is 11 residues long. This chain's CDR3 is CSVGADTEAFF. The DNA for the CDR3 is TGCAGCGTTGGGGCAGACACTGAAGCTTTCTTT.

The CDR3 coding sequence is TGTGCCAGCAGCTCCGGACAGGGAAAGGGGCAGTACTTC. It is translated as CASSSGQGKGQYF. The chain carries TRBV13 and TRBJ2-5; TRBD1 aligns across 8 bases. The CDR3 runs 13 residues. The V and J ends lost 4 bases and 11 bases, in that order; junction bases with no gene match: 9. Germline lookup yields CDR1 PRHDT and CDR2 FYEKMQ (reference sequence).

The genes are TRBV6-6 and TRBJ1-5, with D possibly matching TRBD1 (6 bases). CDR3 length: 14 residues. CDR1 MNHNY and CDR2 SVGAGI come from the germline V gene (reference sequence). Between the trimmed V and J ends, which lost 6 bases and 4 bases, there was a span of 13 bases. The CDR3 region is CASSPDRPNQPQHF. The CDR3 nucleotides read TGTGCCAGCAGCCCCGACAGGCCTAATCAGCCCCAGCATTTT.

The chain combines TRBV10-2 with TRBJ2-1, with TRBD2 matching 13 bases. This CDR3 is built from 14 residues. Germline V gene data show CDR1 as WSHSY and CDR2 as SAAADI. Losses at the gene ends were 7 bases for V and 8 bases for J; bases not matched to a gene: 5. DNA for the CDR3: TGCGCCAGCACCGGACTAGCGGGAGTCGATGAGCAGTTCTTC. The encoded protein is CASTGLAGVDEQFF.

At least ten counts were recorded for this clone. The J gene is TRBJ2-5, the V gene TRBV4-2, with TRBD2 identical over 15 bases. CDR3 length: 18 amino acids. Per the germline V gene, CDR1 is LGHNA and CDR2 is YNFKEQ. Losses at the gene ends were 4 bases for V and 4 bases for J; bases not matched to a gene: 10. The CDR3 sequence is CASSRGAQGLAGGETQYF. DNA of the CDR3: TGTGCCAGCAGCCGAGGGGCACAGGGACTAGCGGGAGGAGAGACCCAGTACTTC.

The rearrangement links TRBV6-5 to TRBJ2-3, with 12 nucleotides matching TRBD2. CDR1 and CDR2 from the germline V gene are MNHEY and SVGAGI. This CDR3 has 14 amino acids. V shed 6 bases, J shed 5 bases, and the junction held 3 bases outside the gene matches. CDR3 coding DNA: TGTGCCAGCAGCCTAGCGGGAGGGATAGATACGCAGTATTTT. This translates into CASSLAGGIDTQYF.

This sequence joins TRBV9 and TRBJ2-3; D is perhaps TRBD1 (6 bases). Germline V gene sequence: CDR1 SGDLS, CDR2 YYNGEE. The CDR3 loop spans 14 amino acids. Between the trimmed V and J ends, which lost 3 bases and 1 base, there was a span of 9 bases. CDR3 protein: CASSATGRTDTQYF. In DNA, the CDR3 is TGTGCCAGCAGCGCGACAGGACGCACAGATACGCAGTATTTT.